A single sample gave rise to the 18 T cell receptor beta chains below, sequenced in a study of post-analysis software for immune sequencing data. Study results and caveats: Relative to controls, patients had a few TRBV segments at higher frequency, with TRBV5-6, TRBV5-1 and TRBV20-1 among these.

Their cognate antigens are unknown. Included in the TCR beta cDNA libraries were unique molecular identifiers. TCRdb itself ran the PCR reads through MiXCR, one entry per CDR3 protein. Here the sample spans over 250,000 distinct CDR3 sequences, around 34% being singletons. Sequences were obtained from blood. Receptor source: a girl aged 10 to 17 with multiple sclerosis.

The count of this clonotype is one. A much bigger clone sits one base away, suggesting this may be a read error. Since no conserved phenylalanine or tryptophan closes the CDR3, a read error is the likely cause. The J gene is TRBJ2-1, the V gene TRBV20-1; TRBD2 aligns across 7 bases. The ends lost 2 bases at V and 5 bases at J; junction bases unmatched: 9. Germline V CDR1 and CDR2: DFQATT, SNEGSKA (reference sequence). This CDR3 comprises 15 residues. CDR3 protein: CSARKPGGGDNEQFL. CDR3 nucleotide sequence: TGCAGTGCTAGAAAACCGGGAGGAGGGGACAATGAGCAGTTCCTC.

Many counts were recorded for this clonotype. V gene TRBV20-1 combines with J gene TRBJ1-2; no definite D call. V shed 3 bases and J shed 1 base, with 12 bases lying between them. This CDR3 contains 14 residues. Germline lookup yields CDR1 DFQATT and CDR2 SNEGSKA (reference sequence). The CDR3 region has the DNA TGCAGTGCTAGTCCCGGGGAGATTAACTATGGCTACACCTTC. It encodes CSASPGEINYGYTF.

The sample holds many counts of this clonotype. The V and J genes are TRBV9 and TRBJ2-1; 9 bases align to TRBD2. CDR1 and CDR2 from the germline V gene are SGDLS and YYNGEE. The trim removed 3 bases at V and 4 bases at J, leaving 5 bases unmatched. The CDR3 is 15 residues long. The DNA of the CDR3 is TGTGCCAGCAGCGCCGGGACTAGCCCATACAATGAGCAGTTCTTC. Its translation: CASSAGTSPYNEQFF.

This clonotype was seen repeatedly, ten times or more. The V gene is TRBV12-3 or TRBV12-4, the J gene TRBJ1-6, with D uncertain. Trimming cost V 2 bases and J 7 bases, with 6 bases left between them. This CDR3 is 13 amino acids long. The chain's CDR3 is CASSLKANSPLHF. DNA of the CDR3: TGTGCCAGCAGTTTAAAGGCGAATTCACCCCTCCACTTT.

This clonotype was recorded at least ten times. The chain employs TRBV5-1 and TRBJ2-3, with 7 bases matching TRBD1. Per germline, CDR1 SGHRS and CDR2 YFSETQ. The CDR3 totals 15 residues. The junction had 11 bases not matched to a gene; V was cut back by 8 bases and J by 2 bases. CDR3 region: CASRAGGFNTDTQYF. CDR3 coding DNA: TGCGCCAGTCGAGCAGGGGGTTTTAACACAGATACGCAGTATTTT.

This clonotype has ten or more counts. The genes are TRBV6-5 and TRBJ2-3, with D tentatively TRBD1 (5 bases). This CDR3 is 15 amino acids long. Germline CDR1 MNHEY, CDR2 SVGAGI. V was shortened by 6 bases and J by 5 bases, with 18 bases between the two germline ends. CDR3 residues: CASSPSRRVGDTQYF. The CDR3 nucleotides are TGTGCCAGCAGCCCCAGCCGCAGGGTGGGAGATACGCAGTATTTT.

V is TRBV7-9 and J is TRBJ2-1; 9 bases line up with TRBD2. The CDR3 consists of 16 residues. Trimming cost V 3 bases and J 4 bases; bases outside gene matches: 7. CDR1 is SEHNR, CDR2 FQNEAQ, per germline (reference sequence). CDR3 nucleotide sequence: TGTGCCAGCAGCTTGACTAGCGGTAAGCGTTACAATGAGCAGTTCTTC. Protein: CASSLTSGKRYNEQFF.

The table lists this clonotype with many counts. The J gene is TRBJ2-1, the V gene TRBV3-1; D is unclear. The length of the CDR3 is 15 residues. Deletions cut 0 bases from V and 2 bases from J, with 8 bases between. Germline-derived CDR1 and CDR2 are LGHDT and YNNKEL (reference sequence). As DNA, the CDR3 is TGTGCCAGCAGCCAAGATACACAGACCTACAATGAGCAGTTCTTC. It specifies CASSQDTQTYNEQFF.

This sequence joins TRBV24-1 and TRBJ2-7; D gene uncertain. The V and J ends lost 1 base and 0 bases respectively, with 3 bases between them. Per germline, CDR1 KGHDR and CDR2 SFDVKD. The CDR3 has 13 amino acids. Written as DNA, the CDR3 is TGTGCCACCAGTGATTTTGGCTCCTACGAGCAGTACTTC. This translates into CATSDFGSYEQYF.

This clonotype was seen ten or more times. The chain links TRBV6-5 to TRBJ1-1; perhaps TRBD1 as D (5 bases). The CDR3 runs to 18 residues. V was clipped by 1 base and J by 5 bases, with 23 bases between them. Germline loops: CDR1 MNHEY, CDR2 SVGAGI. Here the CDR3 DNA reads TGTGCCAGCAGTTACTATGGGGGGTCGGCGGCCCGGGGGACTGAAGCTTTCTTT. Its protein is CASSYYGGSAARGTEAFF.

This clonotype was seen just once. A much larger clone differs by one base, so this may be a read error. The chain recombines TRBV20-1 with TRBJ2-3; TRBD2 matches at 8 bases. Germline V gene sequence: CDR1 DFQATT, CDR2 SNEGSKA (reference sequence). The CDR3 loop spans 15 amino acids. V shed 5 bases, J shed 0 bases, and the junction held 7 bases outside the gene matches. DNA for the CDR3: TGCAGTGCTGGGGCCAGCGGGGGAAGCACAGATACGCAGTATTTT. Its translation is CSAGASGGSTDTQYF.

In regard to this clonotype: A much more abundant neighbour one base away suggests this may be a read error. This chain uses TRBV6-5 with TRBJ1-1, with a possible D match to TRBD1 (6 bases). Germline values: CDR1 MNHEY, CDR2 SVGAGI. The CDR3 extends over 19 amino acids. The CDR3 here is CASSYWRGGIPLENTGAFF. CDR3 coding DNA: TGTGCCAGCAGTTATTGGAGAGGGGGAATCCCCTTGGAGAACACTGGAGCTTTCTTT.

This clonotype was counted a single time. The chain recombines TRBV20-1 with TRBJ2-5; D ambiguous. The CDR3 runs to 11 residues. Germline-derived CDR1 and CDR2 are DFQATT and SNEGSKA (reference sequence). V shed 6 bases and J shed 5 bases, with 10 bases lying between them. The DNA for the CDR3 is TGCAGTGCCAACTCCAAGGAGACCCAGTACTTC. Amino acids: CSANSKETQYF.

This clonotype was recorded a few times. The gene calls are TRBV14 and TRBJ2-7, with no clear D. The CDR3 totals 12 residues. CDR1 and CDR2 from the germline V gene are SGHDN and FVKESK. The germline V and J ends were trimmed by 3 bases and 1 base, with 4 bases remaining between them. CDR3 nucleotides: TGTGCCAGCAGCCAGGCTTCCTACGAGCAGTACTTC. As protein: CASSQASYEQYF.

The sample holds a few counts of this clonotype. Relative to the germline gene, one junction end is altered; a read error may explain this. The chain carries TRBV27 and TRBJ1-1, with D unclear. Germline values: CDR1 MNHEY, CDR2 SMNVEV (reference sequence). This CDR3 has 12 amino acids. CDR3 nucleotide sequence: TGCGCCAGCAGTTCGGTCGGAACTGAAGCTTTCTTT. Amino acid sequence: CASSSVGTEAFF.

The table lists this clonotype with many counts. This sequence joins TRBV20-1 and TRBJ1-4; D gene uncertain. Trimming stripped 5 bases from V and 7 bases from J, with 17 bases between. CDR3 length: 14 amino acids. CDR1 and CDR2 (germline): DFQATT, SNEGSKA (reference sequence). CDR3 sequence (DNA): TGCAGTGCTGGAGTGCAGCCTGTCGGTGAAAAACTGTTTTTT. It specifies CSAGVQPVGEKLFF.

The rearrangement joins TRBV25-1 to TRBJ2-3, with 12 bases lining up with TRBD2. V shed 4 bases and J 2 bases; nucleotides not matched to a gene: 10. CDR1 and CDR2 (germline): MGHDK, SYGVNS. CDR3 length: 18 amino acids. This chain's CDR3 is CASSGRLGTSGPTDTQYF. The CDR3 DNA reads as TGTGCCAGCAGTGGGCGCCTGGGGACTAGCGGGCCCACAGATACGCAGTATTTT.

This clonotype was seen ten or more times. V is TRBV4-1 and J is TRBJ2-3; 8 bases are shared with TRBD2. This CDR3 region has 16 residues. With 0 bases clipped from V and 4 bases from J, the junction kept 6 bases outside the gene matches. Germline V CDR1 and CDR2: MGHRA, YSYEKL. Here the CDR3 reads CASSQDLAGWADTQYF. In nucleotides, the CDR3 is TGCGCCAGCAGCCAAGATTTAGCGGGATGGGCAGATACGCAGTATTTT.